A selection of T cell receptor beta chains follows, all from one sample in a study of T cell repertoires in cytomegalovirus infection. MiXCR was run by TCRdb on the reads, yielding one entry per CDR3 protein. The sample lists about 570,000 distinct CDR3 sequences, just under 40% occurring once. No antigens are known for them. The starting material was cultured PBMCs, obtained from culture after CMV antigen stimulation. Source of these receptors: a human donor in good health (CMV status not recorded). Some clones in this sample may be carry-over from other donors' samples. CDR3s include the opening cysteine and the closing phenylalanine or tryptophan. The order of the fields is V gene, clone size, J gene, D gene, CDR3 DNA, CDR3 protein. The D gene is left open where the match is weak. Size values are once, few and many counts, or a class for expanded clones, and some rows have none.

v_gene: TRBV7-9; abundance: few; j_gene: TRBJ2-3; d_gene: TRBD2; CDR3nt: TGTGCCAGCAGCTTTGCTCTAGCGGGCACAGATACGCAGTATTTT; CDR3aa: CASSFALAGTDTQYF
v_gene: TRBV4-1; abundance: NA; j_gene: TRBJ1-1; d_gene: NA; CDR3nt: TGCGCCAGCAGCCGGGGGGCGCCCCTTATGAACACTGAAGCTTTCTTT; CDR3aa: CASSRGAPLMNTEAFF
v_gene: TRBV27; abundance: NA; j_gene: TRBJ2-1; d_gene: NA; CDR3nt: TGTGCCAGCAGTTTCCCGCGGGGTAGCTCCTACAATGAGCAGTTCTTC; CDR3aa: CASSFPRGSSYNEQFF
v_gene: TRBV2; abundance: NA; j_gene: TRBJ2-7; d_gene: TRBD2; CDR3nt: TGTGCCAGCGTAGCGGGGGACTCCTACGAGCAGTACTTC; CDR3aa: CASVAGDSYEQYF
v_gene: TRBV12-3/TRBV12-4; abundance: once; j_gene: TRBJ1-6; d_gene: TRBD1; CDR3nt: TGTGCCAGCAGTCCCGGGACAGGGACTTCACCCCTCCACTTT; CDR3aa: CASSPGTGTSPLHF
v_gene: TRBV10-3; abundance: few; j_gene: TRBJ1-2; d_gene: TRBD1; CDR3nt: TGTGCCATCAGTGAGCCAGGGACAGGGGAGTCCTATGGCTACACCTTC; CDR3aa: CAISEPGTGESYGYTF
v_gene: TRBV7-9; abundance: NA; j_gene: TRBJ1-1; d_gene: NA; CDR3nt: TGTGCCAGCAGAATACCCCGAAGGACTGAAGCTTTCTTT; CDR3aa: CASRIPRRTEAFF
v_gene: TRBV2; abundance: NA; j_gene: TRBJ1-5; d_gene: TRBD1; CDR3nt: TGTGCCAGCAGTGGAGGGACAGGGGACAATCAGCCCCAGCATTTT; CDR3aa: CASSGGTGDNQPQHF
v_gene: TRBV7-2; abundance: NA; j_gene: TRBJ1-5; d_gene: TRBD1; CDR3nt: TGTGCCAGCAGCTTAGGGGACAGGGGGCTTGATCAGCCCCAGCATTTT; CDR3aa: CASSLGDRGLDQPQHF
v_gene: TRBV19; abundance: NA; j_gene: TRBJ2-2; d_gene: TRBD1; CDR3nt: TGTGCCAGTAGAATGGACAGGGGGGCCGGGGAGCTGTTTTTT; CDR3aa: CASRMDRGAGELFF
v_gene: TRBV20-1; abundance: few; j_gene: TRBJ2-2; d_gene: TRBD2; CDR3nt: TGCAGTGCTAGTGTAGCGGGAGGGCCGGGGACCGGGGAGCTGTTTTTT; CDR3aa: CSASVAGGPGTGELFF
v_gene: TRBV7-2; abundance: many; j_gene: TRBJ2-3; d_gene: TRBD2; CDR3nt: TGTGCCAGCAGCCCGACTCGGACTAGCGGGAGCACAGATACGCAGTATTTT; CDR3aa: CASSPTRTSGSTDTQYF
v_gene: TRBV20-1; abundance: NA; j_gene: TRBJ2-6; d_gene: NA; CDR3nt: TGCAGTGCCGTGGGAGTAGCTGGGGCCAACGTCCTGACTTTC; CDR3aa: CSAVGVAGANVLTF
v_gene: TRBV19; abundance: NA; j_gene: TRBJ1-2; d_gene: NA; CDR3nt: TGTGCCAGTAGTATTTCGTGGCAGGGACCAAACTATGGCTACACCTTC; CDR3aa: CASSISWQGPNYGYTF
v_gene: TRBV7-9; abundance: NA; j_gene: TRBJ2-3; d_gene: NA; CDR3nt: TGTGCCAGCAGCAGGACTGGCATAGGGGATACGCAGTATTTT; CDR3aa: CASSRTGIGDTQYF
v_gene: TRBV5-6; abundance: NA; j_gene: TRBJ2-5; d_gene: TRBD2; CDR3nt: TGTGCCAGCAGCCCGTACCGGGGACTAGCGCTGGGAGAGACCCAGTACTTC; CDR3aa: CASSPYRGLALGETQYF
v_gene: TRBV25-1; abundance: NA; j_gene: TRBJ1-4; d_gene: NA; CDR3nt: TGTGCCAGCACCCCATCCCGCGGCAGTCTAAATGAAAAACTGTTTTTT; CDR3aa: CASTPSRGSLNEKLFF
v_gene: TRBV18; abundance: NA; j_gene: TRBJ1-2; d_gene: NA; CDR3nt: TGTGCCAGCTCACCACCGTCGGGGCGGATGTATGGCTACACCTTC; CDR3aa: CASSPPSGRMYGYTF
v_gene: TRBV6-1; abundance: few; j_gene: TRBJ1-5; d_gene: NA; CDR3nt: TGTGCCAGTTTTGGTTCTTGGGTACGTGGGAATCAGCCCCAGCATTTT; CDR3aa: CASFGSWVRGNQPQHF
v_gene: TRBV28; abundance: few; j_gene: TRBJ1-2; d_gene: NA; CDR3nt: TGTGCCAGCAGTTTTGGACATCCAGGAGGCTATGGCTACACCTTC; CDR3aa: CASSFGHPGGYGYTF